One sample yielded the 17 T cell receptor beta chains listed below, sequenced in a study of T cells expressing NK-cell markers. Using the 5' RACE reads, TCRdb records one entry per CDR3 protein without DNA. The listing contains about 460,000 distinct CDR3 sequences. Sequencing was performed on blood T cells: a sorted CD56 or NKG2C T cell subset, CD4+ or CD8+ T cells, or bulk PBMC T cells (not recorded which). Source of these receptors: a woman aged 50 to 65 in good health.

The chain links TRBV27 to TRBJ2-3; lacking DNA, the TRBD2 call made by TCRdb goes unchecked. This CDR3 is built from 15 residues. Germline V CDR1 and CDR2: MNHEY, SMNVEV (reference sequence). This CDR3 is CASSSRRGPKDTQYF.

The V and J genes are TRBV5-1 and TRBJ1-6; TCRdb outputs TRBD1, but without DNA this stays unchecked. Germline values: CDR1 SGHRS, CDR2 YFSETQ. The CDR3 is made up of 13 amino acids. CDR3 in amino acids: CASNTGDNSPLHF.

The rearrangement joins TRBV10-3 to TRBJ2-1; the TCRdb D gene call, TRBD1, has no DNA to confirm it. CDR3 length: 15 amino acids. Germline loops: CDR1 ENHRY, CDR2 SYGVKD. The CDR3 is CAISPETGFYNEQFF.

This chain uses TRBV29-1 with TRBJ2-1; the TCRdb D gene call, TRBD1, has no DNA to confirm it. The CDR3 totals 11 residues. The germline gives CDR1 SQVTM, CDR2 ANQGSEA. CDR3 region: CSVEDVGGQFF.

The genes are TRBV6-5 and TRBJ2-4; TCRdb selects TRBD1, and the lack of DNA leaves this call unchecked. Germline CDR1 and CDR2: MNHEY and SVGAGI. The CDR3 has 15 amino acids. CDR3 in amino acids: CASSHGRTLGNIQYF.

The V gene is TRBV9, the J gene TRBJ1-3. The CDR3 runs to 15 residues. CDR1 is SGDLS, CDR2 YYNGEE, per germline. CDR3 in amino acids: CASSVIGGSGNTIYF. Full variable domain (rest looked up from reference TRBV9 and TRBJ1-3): DSGVTQTPKHLITATGQRVTLRCSPRSGDLSVYWYQQSLDQGLQFLIQYYNGEERAKGNILERFSAQQFPDLHSELNLSSLELGDSALYFCASSVIGGSGNTIYFGEGSWLTVV.

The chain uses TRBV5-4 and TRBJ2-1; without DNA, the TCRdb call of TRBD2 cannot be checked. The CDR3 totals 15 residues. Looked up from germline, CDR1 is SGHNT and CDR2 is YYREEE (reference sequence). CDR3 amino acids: CASSVTSGLEIRQFF.

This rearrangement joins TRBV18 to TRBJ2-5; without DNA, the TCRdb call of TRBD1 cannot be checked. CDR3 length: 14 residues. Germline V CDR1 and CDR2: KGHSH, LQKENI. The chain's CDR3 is CASSPLPLQETQYF.

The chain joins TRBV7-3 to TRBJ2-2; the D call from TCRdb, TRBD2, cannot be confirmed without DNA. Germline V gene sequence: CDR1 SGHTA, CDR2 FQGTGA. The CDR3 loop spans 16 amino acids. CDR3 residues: CASSSKGTSGTGELFF.

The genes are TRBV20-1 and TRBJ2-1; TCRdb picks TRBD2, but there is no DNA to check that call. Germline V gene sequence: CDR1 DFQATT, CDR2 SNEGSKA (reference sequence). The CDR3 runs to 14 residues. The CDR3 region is CSARRLAVYNEQFF.

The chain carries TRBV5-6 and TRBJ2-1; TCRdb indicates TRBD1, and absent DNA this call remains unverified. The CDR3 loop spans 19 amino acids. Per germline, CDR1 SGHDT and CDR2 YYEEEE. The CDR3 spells CASSFGGWGALSSYNEQFF.

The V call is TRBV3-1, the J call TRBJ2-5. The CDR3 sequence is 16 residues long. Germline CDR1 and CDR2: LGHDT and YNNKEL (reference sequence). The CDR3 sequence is CASSHLRASQKETQYF.

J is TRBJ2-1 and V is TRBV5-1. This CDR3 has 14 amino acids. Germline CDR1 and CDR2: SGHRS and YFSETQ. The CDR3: CASSLELGKIEQFF.

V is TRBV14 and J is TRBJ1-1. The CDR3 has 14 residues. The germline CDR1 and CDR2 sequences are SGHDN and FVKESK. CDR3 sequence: CASSLKSWGTEAFF.

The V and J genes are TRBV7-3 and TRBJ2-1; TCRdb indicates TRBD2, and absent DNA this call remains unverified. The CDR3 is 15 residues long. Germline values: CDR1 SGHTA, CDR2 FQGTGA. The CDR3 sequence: CASSLEGTSMNEQFF.

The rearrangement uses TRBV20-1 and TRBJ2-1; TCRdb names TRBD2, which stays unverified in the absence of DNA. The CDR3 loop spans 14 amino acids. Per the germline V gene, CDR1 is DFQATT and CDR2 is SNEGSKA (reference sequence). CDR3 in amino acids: CSARAPASYNEQFF.

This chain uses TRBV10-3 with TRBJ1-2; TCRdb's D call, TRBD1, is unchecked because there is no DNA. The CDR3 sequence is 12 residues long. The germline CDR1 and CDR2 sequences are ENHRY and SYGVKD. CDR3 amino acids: CAISEQGYGYTF.